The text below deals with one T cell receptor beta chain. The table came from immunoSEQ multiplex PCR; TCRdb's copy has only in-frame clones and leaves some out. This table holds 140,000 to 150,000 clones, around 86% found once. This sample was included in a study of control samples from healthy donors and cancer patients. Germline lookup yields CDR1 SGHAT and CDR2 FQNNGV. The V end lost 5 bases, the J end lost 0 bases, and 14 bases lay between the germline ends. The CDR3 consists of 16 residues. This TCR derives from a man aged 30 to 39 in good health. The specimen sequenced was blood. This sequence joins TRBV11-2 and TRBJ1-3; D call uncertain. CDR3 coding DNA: TGTGCCAGCAGCCCCCCCCAGAAAGCCTCTGGAAACACCATATATTTT. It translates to CASSPPQKASGNTIYF. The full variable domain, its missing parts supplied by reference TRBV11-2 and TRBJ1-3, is EAGVAQSPRYKIIEKRQSVAFWCNPISGHATLYWYQQILGQGPKLLIQFQNNGVVDDSQLPKDRFSAERLKGVDSTLKIQPAKLEDSAVYLCASSPPQKASGNTIYFGEGSWLTVV.